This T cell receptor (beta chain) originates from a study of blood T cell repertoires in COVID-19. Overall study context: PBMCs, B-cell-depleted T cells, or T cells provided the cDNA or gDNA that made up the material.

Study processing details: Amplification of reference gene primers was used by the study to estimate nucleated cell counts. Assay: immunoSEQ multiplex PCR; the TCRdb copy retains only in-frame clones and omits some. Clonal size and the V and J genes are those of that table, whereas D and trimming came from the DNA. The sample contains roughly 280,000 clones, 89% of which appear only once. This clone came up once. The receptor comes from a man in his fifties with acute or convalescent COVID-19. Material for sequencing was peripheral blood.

CDR3 protein: CASSLRLDQPQHF. The CDR3 DNA reads as TGTGCCAGCAGTTTGAGGTTGGATCAGCCCCAGCATTTT. The chain links TRBV12-3 or TRBV12-4 to TRBJ1-5; no clear D. This CDR3 is built from 13 residues. V lost 3 bases and J lost 5, with 8 bases in between.